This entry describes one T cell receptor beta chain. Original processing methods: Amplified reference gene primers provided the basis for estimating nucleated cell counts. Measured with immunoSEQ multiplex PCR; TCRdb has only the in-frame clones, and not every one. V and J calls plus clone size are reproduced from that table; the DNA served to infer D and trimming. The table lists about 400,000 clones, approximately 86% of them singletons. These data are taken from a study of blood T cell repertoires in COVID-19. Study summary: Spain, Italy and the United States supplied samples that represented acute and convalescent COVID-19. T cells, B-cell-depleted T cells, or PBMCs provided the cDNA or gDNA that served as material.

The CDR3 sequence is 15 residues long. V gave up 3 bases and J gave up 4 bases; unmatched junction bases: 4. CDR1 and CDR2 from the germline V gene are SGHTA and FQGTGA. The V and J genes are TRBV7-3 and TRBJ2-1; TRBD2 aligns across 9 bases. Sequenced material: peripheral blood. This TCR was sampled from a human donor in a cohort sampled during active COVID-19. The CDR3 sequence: CASSFERGEYNEQFF. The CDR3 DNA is TGTGCCAGCAGCTTCGAGCGGGGGGAGTACAATGAGCAGTTCTTC.